One sample yielded the 20 T cell receptor beta chains listed below, sequenced in a study of T-cell reconstitution after alpha-beta-depleted transplantation in children. Unique molecular identifiers were incorporated when the TCRbeta library was constructed. TCRdb re-called the PCR reads through MiXCR, storing one row per CDR3 protein. This sample has hundreds of thousands of distinct CDR3 sequences, with roughly 8.2% found just once. The source material was PBMCs, mostly from graft donor cells, sampled 180 days after TCRalphabeta/CD19-depleted stem cell transplant. These receptors came from a male patient between 10 and 17 years old who had a stem cell transplant for acute lymphoblastic leukemia, so the T cells may come from the graft donor.

This clonotype was detected many times. CDR3 loop: CVLPGPDEHTQYF. The CDR3 DNA follows: TGTGTCTTACCGGGACCGGACGAACATACGCAGTATTTT. The chain uses TRBV2 and TRBJ2-3; D is tentatively TRBD1 or TRBD2 (5 bases each). The CDR3 consists of 13 residues. Germline CDR1 is SNHLY and CDR2 is FYNNEI.

There are many counts of this clonotype. The chain links TRBV6-1 to TRBJ2-4; D assignment may be TRBD1 or TRBD2 (7 bases each). Germline V gene sequence: CDR1 MNHNS, CDR2 SASEGT. V lost 5 bases and J 2 bases, leaving 19 bases between the germline ends. CDR3 size: 17 residues. The CDR3 spells CASSRGGQGVTKNIQYF. CDR3 in DNA: TGTGCCAGCAGTAGGGGGGGGCAGGGGGTCACCAAAAACATTCAGTACTTC.

The chain has TRBV9 and TRBJ2-1; D is ambiguous. Trimming shortened V by 0 bases and J by 4 bases, and 11 bases separated the two germline ends. The CDR3 extends over 15 amino acids. Germline CDR1 SGDLS, CDR2 YYNGEE. DNA of the CDR3: TGTGCCAGCAGCGTAGATGGTGAAGGTTACAATGAGCAGTTCTTC. Protein product: CASSVDGEGYNEQFF.

This clonotype came up many times. This sequence joins TRBV6-6 and TRBJ2-3, with 8 bases aligning to TRBD1. The V gene's germline CDR1 is MNHNY and CDR2 SVGAGI (reference sequence). The CDR3 has 15 amino acids. With V trimmed by 8 bases and J by 3 bases, 10 bases remained unmatched. The CDR3 sequence: CASGPRGRNTDTQYF. CDR3 DNA: TGTGCCAGCGGACCCAGGGGGCGGAATACAGATACGCAGTATTTT.

As regards this clonotype: A read error is possible here, since a much larger clone lies one base away. The rearrangement joins TRBV7-9 to TRBJ2-7, with D possibly being TRBD2 (6 bases). This CDR3 spans 14 amino acids. V lost 5 bases, J lost 2 bases, and 13 bases lay in between. Germline V gives CDR1 SEHNR, CDR2 FQNEAQ (reference sequence). CDR3 in amino acids: CASSHGGRPYEQYF. For the CDR3, the DNA is TGTGCCAGCAGCCACGGGGGACGGCCCTACGAGCAGTACTTC.

This clonotype was recorded at least ten times. The chain carries TRBV7-9 and TRBJ1-3; 7 bases fit TRBD1. Germline V gene data show CDR1 as SEHNR and CDR2 as FQNEAQ (reference sequence). V lost 3 bases to trimming and J lost 4 bases; unmatched junction nucleotides: 18. The CDR3 consists of 19 residues. CDR3 amino acids: CASSFPRTGRNDMGNTIYF. In DNA, the CDR3 is TGTGCCAGCAGCTTTCCGCGGACAGGCCGCAATGATATGGGAAACACCATATATTTT. Combining the CDR3 with reference TRBV7-9 and TRBJ1-3 gives the whole variable domain DTGVSQNPRHKITKRGQNVTFRCDPISEHNRLYWYRQTLGQGPEFLTYFQNEAQLEKSRLLSDRFSAERPKGSFSTLEIQRTEQGDSAMYLCASSFPRTGRNDMGNTIYFGEGSWLTVV.

This clonotype occurred many times. V gene TRBV4-3 combines with J gene TRBJ2-7; D gene ambiguous. The V end lost 3 bases, the J end lost 2 bases, and 23 bases lay between the germline ends. The CDR3 spans 18 residues. CDR1 is LGHNA and CDR2 is YSLEER in the germline V gene. CDR3 bases: TGCGCCAGCAGCCAGGAGAAGAATCTGGCAGAACTAACCTACGAGCAGTACTTC. Translation: CASSQEKNLAELTYEQYF.

The sample holds many counts of this clonotype. The gene calls are TRBV28 and TRBJ2-2; D might be TRBD1 or TRBD2, each matching 7 bases. The V end was cut by 3 bases, the J end by 0 bases, with 14 bases between. The CDR3 totals 17 residues. CDR1 MDHEN and CDR2 SYDVKM come from the germline V gene. The CDR3 nucleotides are TGTGCCAGCAGTTTTTTCAGGGGGGGCTCGAACACCGGGGAGCTGTTTTTT. It encodes CASSFFRGGSNTGELFF. Full variable domain (remainder filled in from reference TRBV28 and TRBJ2-2): DVKVTQSSRYLVKRTGEKVFLECVQDMDHENMFWYRQDPGLGLRLIYFSYDVKMKEKGDIPEGYSVSREKKERFSLILESASTNQTSMYLCASSFFRGGSNTGELFFGEGSRLTVL.

This clonotype has a count of ten or more. The rearrangement links TRBV28 to TRBJ2-4, with a tentative D call TRBD2 (5 bases). The germline V gene has CDR1 MDHEN and CDR2 SYDVKM. The V and J ends lost 3 bases and 5 bases respectively, with 5 bases between them. The CDR3 consists of 12 residues. CDR3 residues: CASSFGENIQYF. The CDR3 DNA reads as TGTGCCAGCAGTTTCGGGGAAAACATTCAGTACTTC.

This clonotype has ten or more counts. The chain uses TRBV7-6 and TRBJ1-1; D ambiguous. The CDR3 runs 13 residues. Germline CDR1 is SGHVS and CDR2 is FNYEAQ. Trimming removed 0 bases at V and 7 bases at J, with 9 bases between. The CDR3 spells CASSLAPWGEAFF. The CDR3 DNA follows: TGTGCCAGCAGCTTAGCGCCTTGGGGTGAAGCTTTCTTT.

This clonotype was observed at least ten times. The V call is TRBV7-9, the J call TRBJ1-5; D perhaps matches TRBD1 (6 bases). The CDR3 spans 14 residues. The germline V gene has CDR1 SEHNR and CDR2 FQNEAQ (reference sequence). V lost 5 bases to trimming and J lost 5 bases, with 13 bases between them. The CDR3 is CASSLDGGYQPQHF. The DNA of the CDR3 is TGTGCCAGCAGCCTCGACGGGGGCTATCAGCCCCAGCATTTT.

This clonotype occurred many times. This chain joins TRBV20-1 and TRBJ1-4; a weak D match, TRBD1 (5 bases). The germline V gene encodes CDR1 DFQATT and CDR2 SNEGSKA (reference sequence). CDR3 length: 15 residues. V was cut by 3 bases and J by 4 bases, with 15 bases left in between. The CDR3 sequence is CSARSRDPYNEKLFF. The CDR3 coding sequence is TGCAGTGCTAGGAGCAGGGATCCTTATAATGAAAAACTGTTTTTT.

This clonotype was seen repeatedly, ten times or more. CDR3: CASLRDRGPTGAFF. CDR3 nucleotide sequence: TGTGCCAGCCTCCGGGACAGGGGTCCGACGGGAGCTTTCTTT. The chain has TRBV28 and TRBJ1-1; 10 bases line up with TRBD1. With 8 bases clipped from V and 10 bases from J, the junction kept 13 bases outside the gene matches. The germline CDR1 and CDR2 sequences are MDHEN and SYDVKM. This CDR3 is built from 14 residues. The complete variable domain, with remaining parts taken from reference TRBV28 and TRBJ1-1, reads DVKVTQSSRYLVKRTGEKVFLECVQDMDHENMFWYRQDPGLGLRLIYFSYDVKMKEKGDIPEGYSVSREKKERFSLILESASTNQTSMYLCASLRDRGPTGAFFGQGTRLTVV.

This clonotype was picked up many times. The rearrangement links TRBV12-3 or TRBV12-4 to TRBJ1-2; no clear D. V lost 3 bases and J lost 4, with 9 bases in between. CDR3 length: 13 amino acids. DNA for the CDR3: TGTGCCAGCAGTTTTTCGGGAGGCTATGGCTACACCTTC. Translated: CASSFSGGYGYTF.

This clonotype was recorded at least ten times. In nucleotides, the CDR3 is TGTGCCAGCAGCTTCGGGACAGACTATGGCTACACCTTC. It codes for CASSFGTDYGYTF. The genes are TRBV7-9 and TRBJ1-2; 7 bases match TRBD1. Losses at the gene ends were 3 bases for V and 3 bases for J; bases not matched to a gene: 1. Germline V gene sequence: CDR1 SEHNR, CDR2 FQNEAQ (reference sequence). The CDR3 has 13 residues.

Points on this clonotype: One base away lies a much larger clone, so this may be a sequencing read error. V gene TRBV11-2 combines with J gene TRBJ2-7; D tentatively fits TRBD1 or TRBD2 (5 bases each). Germline V CDR1 and CDR2: SGHAT, FQNNGV. The CDR3 is made up of 13 amino acids. The V end was cut by 0 bases, the J end by 9 bases, with 12 bases between. CDR3 nucleotide sequence: TGTGCCAGCAGCTTAGAGGGACGAGCCGGGCAGTACTTC. It encodes CASSLEGRAGQYF.

As to this clonotype: Being one base from a much bigger clone, this may be a read error. The CDR3 carries no conserved terminal phenylalanine or tryptophan, so it likely arises from a read error. This rearrangement joins TRBV2 to TRBJ2-1; D tentatively reads TRBD1 or TRBD2 (5 bases each). Germline CDR1 SNHLY, CDR2 FYNNEI. The CDR3 spans 12 residues. Trimming pared 6 bases from V and 5 bases from J, leaving 8 bases between. DNA of the CDR3: TGTGCCAGCAGAGGGGACCACAATGAGCAGTTCGTC. Translating it yields CASRGDHNEQFV.

This clonotype was seen ten or more times. CDR3 nucleotide sequence: TGTGCCAGCAGCTTAGCGCCTACAGGGGGCGCAGAAGAGACCCAGTACTTC. Protein sequence: CASSLAPTGGAEETQYF. The rearrangement joins TRBV7-2 to TRBJ2-5; 9 bases map to TRBD1. V trimming: 0 bases; J trimming: 3 bases; junction bases outside the gene matches: 8. CDR1 and CDR2 from the germline V gene are SGHTA and FQGNSA. CDR3 length: 17 residues.

This clonotype was counted many times. The chain carries TRBV4-1 and TRBJ2-7; D gene unclear. Germline V lookup: CDR1 MGHRA, CDR2 YSYEKL. This CDR3 is 15 amino acids long. The ends were cut back, 6 bases at V and 3 bases at J, with 18 bases in the middle. CDR3 loop: CASRLIPFPHYEQYF. CDR3 DNA: TGCGCCAGCAGGCTAATACCCTTCCCCCACTACGAGCAGTACTTC.

The CDR3: CASSLVKAGYYNEQFF. CDR3 DNA sequence: TGTGCCAGCAGCTTGGTTAAGGCAGGTTACTACAATGAGCAGTTCTTC. The chain joins TRBV5-4 to TRBJ2-1; D ambiguous. The CDR3 has 16 amino acids. The ends were cut back, 0 bases at V and 3 bases at J, with 13 bases in the middle. Germline CDR1 and CDR2: SGHNT and YYREEE (reference sequence).